The 28 T cell receptor beta chains below were found in one sample sequenced in a study of T cells expressing NK-cell markers. Each CDR3 protein gets one entry in TCRdb, which reprocessed the 5' RACE reads and gives no DNA. The data include 550,000 or so distinct CDR3 sequences; the top ten clones carry approximately 3.6%. Sample: blood T cells: a sorted CD56 or NKG2C T cell subset, CD4+ or CD8+ T cells, or bulk PBMC T cells (not recorded which). The receptors stem from a man younger than 30 in good health.

V and J are TRBV10-3 and TRBJ1-2. This CDR3 spans 14 amino acids. Germline values: CDR1 ENHRY, CDR2 SYGVKD. Here the CDR3 reads CAISDSKSFYGYTF.

The chain has TRBV7-6 and TRBJ2-1. The CDR3 has 14 amino acids. Germline V gene sequence: CDR1 SGHVS, CDR2 FNYEAQ. The CDR3 reads CASSSPNVYNEQFF.

This chain uses TRBV15 with TRBJ2-5; TCRdb's assignment of TRBD1 cannot be checked, as there is no DNA. The CDR3 is 14 residues long. Germline V gene data show CDR1 as LNHNV and CDR2 as YYDKDF (reference sequence). CDR3 sequence: CATSGGQRQETQYF.

The chain uses TRBV29-1 and TRBJ2-1; TCRdb reports TRBD1, a call that lacks DNA to check it against. The CDR3 consists of 14 residues. In germline, CDR1 is SQVTM, CDR2 ANQGSEA. CDR3 amino acids: CSGEGQGFYNEQFF.

The chain combines TRBV5-1 with TRBJ1-2; the TCRdb D gene call, TRBD1, has no DNA to confirm it. This CDR3 has 14 residues. Looked up from germline, CDR1 is SGHRS and CDR2 is YFSETQ. The CDR3 is CASSGFDRVVGYTF.

The chain links TRBV7-9 to TRBJ1-4. Germline loops: CDR1 SEHNR, CDR2 FQNEAQ (reference sequence). This CDR3 contains 15 residues. CDR3 sequence: CASSLRGPTNEKLFF.

CDR3 amino acids: CASSQERIQETQYF. The chain employs TRBV4-1 and TRBJ2-5. The CDR3 runs 14 residues. The germline gives CDR1 MGHRA, CDR2 YSYEKL.

The V call is TRBV5-1, the J call TRBJ2-3; TCRdb's D call, TRBD1, is unchecked because there is no DNA. CDR1 and CDR2 (germline): SGHRS, YFSETQ. The CDR3 contains 14 residues. CDR3 protein: CASGLAGLADTQYF.

This rearrangement joins TRBV5-5 to TRBJ2-1. The CDR3 has 15 amino acids. In germline, CDR1 is SGHKS, CDR2 YYEKEE (reference sequence). The CDR3 loop reads CASSLYGGTYNEQFF. Full variable domain (remainder filled in from reference TRBV5-5 and TRBJ2-1): DAGVTQSPTHLIKTRGQQVTLRCSPISGHKSVSWYQQVLGQGPQFIFQYYEKEERGRGNFPDRFSARQFPNYSSELNVNALLLGDSALYLCASSLYGGTYNEQFFGPGTRLTVL.

This chain connects TRBV5-1 to TRBJ2-1; TCRdb reports TRBD2, a call that lacks DNA to check it against. The germline V gene has CDR1 SGHRS and CDR2 YFSETQ. This CDR3 comprises 17 residues. This CDR3 is CASRQRTSGRADNEQFF.

The chain carries TRBV20-1 and TRBJ1-1; the D gene TCRdb calls, TRBD1, cannot be checked with no DNA. The V gene's germline CDR1 is DFQATT and CDR2 SNEGSKA (reference sequence). The CDR3 has 14 residues. This chain's CDR3 is CSAAGKVRGTEAFF.

The chain is built from TRBV9 and TRBJ2-2; TCRdb proposes TRBD2, but this gene call is untestable without DNA. The germline CDR1 and CDR2 sequences are SGDLS and YYNGEE. This CDR3 contains 17 residues. CDR3 sequence reads: CASSPRLAGANTGELFF.

The chain joins TRBV28 to TRBJ2-3. The CDR3 sequence is 13 residues long. Germline assignment: CDR1 MDHEN and CDR2 SYDVKM. CDR3 amino acids: CASSFIGPDTQYF.

The CDR3 sequence is CASSRRQGEIDTQYF. This chain links TRBV13 with TRBJ2-3; TCRdb indicates TRBD1, and absent DNA this call remains unverified. Per the germline V gene, CDR1 is PRHDT and CDR2 is FYEKMQ (reference sequence). The CDR3 loop spans 15 amino acids.

The chain has TRBV6-2 or TRBV6-3 and TRBJ2-6; TCRdb's assignment of TRBD2 cannot be checked, as there is no DNA. The CDR3 has 16 residues. Germline V lookup: CDR1 MNHEY, CDR2 SVGEGT. The CDR3 loop reads CASEGRDPPGANVLTF.

V gene TRBV12-3 or TRBV12-4 combines with J gene TRBJ1-4. CDR3 size: 14 residues. The CDR3 spells CASSLKVRDEKLFF.

The V call is TRBV5-1, the J call TRBJ2-7; TCRdb's assignment of TRBD2 cannot be checked, as there is no DNA. This CDR3 is 15 amino acids long. Germline values: CDR1 SGHRS, CDR2 YFSETQ. The CDR3 protein is CASSLVGSGRLEQYF.

This chain uses TRBV2 with TRBJ2-5. CDR1 SNHLY and CDR2 FYNNEI come from the germline V gene. The CDR3 consists of 16 residues. The CDR3 spells CASSEANPSSKETQYF.

The rearrangement joins TRBV28 to TRBJ1-5. In germline, CDR1 is MDHEN, CDR2 SYDVKM. This CDR3 has 15 residues. The CDR3 spells CASIFTGNSNQPQHF.

The gene calls are TRBV3-1 and TRBJ2-7; TCRdb indicates TRBD2, and absent DNA this call remains unverified. In germline, CDR1 is LGHDT, CDR2 YNNKEL (reference sequence). CDR3 length equals 15 residues. CDR3 sequence reads: CASRAEAGGSNEQYF.

The V gene is TRBV20-1, the J gene TRBJ1-4; with no DNA, the TCRdb D assignment of TRBD1 cannot be verified. The germline CDR1 and CDR2 sequences are DFQATT and SNEGSKA (reference sequence). CDR3 length: 15 amino acids. Here the CDR3 reads CSASPRGGSNEKLFF.

This chain joins TRBV12-3 or TRBV12-4 and TRBJ1-1; the TCRdb D gene call, TRBD1, has no DNA to confirm it. The CDR3 sequence is 16 residues long. The chain's CDR3 is CASSLRGAGAYTEAFF.

The rearrangement uses TRBV4-2 and TRBJ2-7; TCRdb names TRBD1, which stays unverified in the absence of DNA. CDR3 size: 16 residues. From germline, CDR1 is LGHNA and CDR2 YNFKEQ. CDR3: CASSLGRDRLPYEQYF.

The chain combines TRBV7-6 with TRBJ2-2; the D call of TRBD1 rests on TCRdb alone, since no DNA is present to check it. Germline CDR1 SGHVS, CDR2 FNYEAQ. CDR3 size: 15 residues. CDR3 sequence: CASRRTGAYTGELFF.

The V and J genes are TRBV18 and TRBJ2-1; the TCRdb D gene call, TRBD2, has no DNA to confirm it. The V gene's germline CDR1 is KGHSH and CDR2 LQKENI. The CDR3 contains 15 residues. CDR3 residues: CASSPGTSGRALKFF.

This sequence joins TRBV18 and TRBJ2-1. Germline lookup yields CDR1 KGHSH and CDR2 LQKENI. This CDR3 is built from 14 residues. The CDR3 sequence: CASSPPVAFGEQFF.

The chain carries TRBV10-3 and TRBJ1-4; TCRdb's D call, TRBD1, is unchecked because there is no DNA. The CDR3 has 14 amino acids. Germline V gene lookup returns CDR1 ENHRY and CDR2 SYGVKD. CDR3 loop: CAIRAGTANEKLFF.

The rearrangement links TRBV11-1 to TRBJ2-1; TCRdb outputs TRBD2, but without DNA this stays unchecked. The germline V gene encodes CDR1 SGHAT and CDR2 FQDESV (reference sequence). This CDR3 comprises 15 residues. This CDR3 is CASSEVVGSRNEQFF.